These T cell receptor beta chains were read from a single sample in a study of T cells in Graves' hyperthyroidism and ophthalmopathy. TCRdb analysed the multiplex PCR reads with MiXCR anew, one entry per CDR3 protein. The repertoire holds under 700,000 distinct CDR3 sequences, with under 60% as singletons. Sequenced material: peripheral blood or thyroid tissue (not recorded which). The receptor source for this set is a woman aged 18 to 35 with Graves' hyperthyroidism. The CDR3 runs from the conserved cysteine through the conserved F or W. The D gene is left open where the match is weak. Only part of the rows carry a size: once, few, many, or a class if the clone is expanded.

V gene	D gene	clone size	J gene	CDR3 protein	CDR3 DNA
TRBV7-2	NA	once	TRBJ1-4	CASSQVAGAEKLFF	TGCGCCAGCAGCCAAGTGGCAGGGGCTGAAAAACTGTTTTTT
TRBV7-6	NA	many	TRBJ1-6	CASSLADSPNSPLHF	TGTGCCAGCAGCTTAGCCGACAGCCCTAATTCACCCCTCCACTTT
TRBV2	NA	many	TRBJ1-2	CASRPTGAAGYGYTF	TGTGCCAGCAGACCGACAGGCGCGGCGGGCTATGGCTACACCTTC
TRBV5-6	NA	few	TRBJ1-2	CASSRHGNYGYTF	TGTGCCAGCAGCCGGCACGGGAACTATGGCTACACCTTC
TRBV2	TRBD1	NA	TRBJ1-1	CASRGLTGIGDEAFF	TGTGCCAGCAGGGGGCTGACAGGGATCGGGGATGAAGCTTTCTTT
TRBV2	TRBD2	many	TRBJ2-7	CASSTSDSSYEQYF	TGTGCCAGCAGTACTAGCGATAGCTCCTACGAGCAGTACTTC
TRBV2	NA	few	TRBJ2-3	CATLAASTDTQYF	TGTGCCACCTTAGCGGCTAGCACAGATACGCAGTATTTT
TRBV11-1	NA	once	TRBJ1-4	CGSSFFGRENNEKLFF	TGTGGCAGCAGCTTTTTTGGAAGAGAAAATAATGAAAAACTGTTTTTT
TRBV10-3	NA	NA	TRBJ1-1	CAITEGRTEAFF	TGTGCCATCACCGAAGGGCGGACTGAAGCTTTCTTT
TRBV19	TRBD1	NA	TRBJ2-7	CASSGQNTYEQYF	TGTGCCAGCTCGGGACAGAACACCTACGAGCAGTACTTC
TRBV29-1	NA	NA	TRBJ1-2	CSVAGLLDYGYTF	TGCAGCGTGGCAGGGTTGCTAGACTATGGCTACACCTTC
TRBV2	NA	few	TRBJ1-4	CASSLWGSSNEKLFF	TGTGCCAGCAGCCTATGGGGCAGCTCTAATGAAAAACTGTTTTTT
TRBV7-2	NA	NA	TRBJ2-7	CASSWGPNYEQYF	TGTGCCAGCAGCTGGGGACCCAACTACGAGCAGTACTTC
TRBV20-1	NA	NA	TRBJ2-7	CRASGYTGEQPYEQYF	TGCAGAGCCTCAGGGTACACGGGAGAGCAGCCCTACGAGCAGTACTTC
TRBV7-3	NA	NA	TRBJ1-4	CATMKAGEKLFF	TGTGCCACCATGAAGGCGGGTGAAAAACTGTTTTTT
TRBV7-9	NA	few	TRBJ1-1	CASSFGGPGAFF	TGTGCCAGCAGCTTCGGGGGACCCGGAGCTTTCTTT
TRBV2	NA	NA	TRBJ1-1	CASSHPIQSTEAFF	TGTGCCAGCAGCCACCCAATACAGAGCACTGAAGCTTTCTTT
TRBV20-1	NA	NA	TRBJ2-3	CSANDHTDTQYF	TGCAGTGCTAACGACCACACAGATACGCAGTATTTT
TRBV20-1	TRBD2	NA	TRBJ2-5	CSARDPSASGDQETQYF	TGCAGTGCTAGAGATCCGTCGGCTAGCGGGGACCAAGAGACCCAGTACTTC
TRBV12-3/TRBV12-4	NA	few	TRBJ2-5	CASSQDWNQETQYF	TGTGCCAGCAGTCAGGACTGGAACCAAGAGACCCAGTACTTC
TRBV4-2	NA	few	TRBJ1-1	CASRNSENTEAFF	TGTGCCAGCAGGAATTCGGAGAACACTGAAGCTTTCTTT
TRBV7-2	TRBD2	NA	TRBJ2-5	CASSRSGLAGEQETQYF	TGTGCCAGCAGTCGTTCCGGACTAGCGGGGGAGCAAGAGACCCAGTACTTC
TRBV15	NA	NA	TRBJ2-6	CATSREGAGANVLTF	TGTGCCACCAGCAGAGAGGGGGCTGGGGCCAACGTCCTGACTTTC
TRBV10-3	NA	many	TRBJ1-1	CATAEVRGDEAFF	TGTGCCACGGCCGAGGTGCGGGGTGATGAAGCTTTCTTT
TRBV25-1	NA	NA	TRBJ1-4	CASSVLAAHTNEKLFF	TGTGCCAGCAGTGTCTTAGCGGCCCATACTAATGAAAAACTGTTTTTT
TRBV7-6	NA	many	TRBJ1-2	CASSLASSPSPYGYTF	TGTGCCAGCAGCTTAGCCTCAAGCCCCAGCCCCTATGGCTACACCTTC
TRBV9	NA	many	TRBJ1-6	CASSGSMGSPLHF	TGTGCCAGCAGCGGATCCATGGGTTCACCCCTCCACTTT
TRBV20-1	NA	few	TRBJ1-2	CSARGYSRGGYTF	TGCAGTGCTAGAGGCTACAGCCGGGGCGGCTACACCTTC
TRBV7-9	NA	many	TRBJ1-2	CASSLADSYGYTF	TGTGCCAGCAGCTTGGCGGACAGCTATGGCTACACCTTC
TRBV24-1	NA	NA	TRBJ1-5	CASSPSRGNQPQHF	TGTGCCAGCTCACCAAGTCGAGGCAATCAGCCCCAGCATTTT
TRBV7-9	NA	NA	TRBJ2-7	CASSPPPGDEQYF	TGTGCCAGCAGCCCGCCTCCCGGGGACGAGCAGTACTTC
TRBV2	NA	NA	TRBJ1-5	CASRGREYSNQPQHF	TGTGCCAGCCGCGGTAGGGAATATAGCAATCAGCCCCAGCATTTT
TRBV10-3	NA	NA	TRBJ2-2	CAISAQRDTGELFF	TGTGCCATCAGTGCTCAAAGGGACACCGGGGAGCTGTTTTTT
TRBV4-1	NA	NA	TRBJ2-5	CASSQVPYLQTQYF	TGCGCCAGCAGCCAAGTACCATATCTACAGACCCAGTACTTC
TRBV7-8	TRBD1	NA	TRBJ2-2	CASSLDPDRGSGELFF	TGTGCCAGCAGCTTAGACCCGGACAGGGGGTCCGGGGAGCTGTTTTTT
TRBV19	NA	many	TRBJ1-2	CASRTGAYGYTF	TGTGCCAGTAGGACAGGAGCTTATGGCTACACCTTC
TRBV10-3	TRBD2	once	TRBJ2-3	CAISVTAGGPDTQYF	TGTGCCATCAGTGTAACAGCGGGAGGGCCGGATACGCAGTATTTT
TRBV7-2	NA	NA	TRBJ2-6	CASSLGTPSGSGANGLTF	TGTGCCAGCAGCTTAGGGACACCCTCAGGCTCTGGGGCCAACGGCCTGACTTTC
TRBV24-1	NA	NA	TRBJ2-7	CAGSLVERVSSYEQYF	TGTGCCGGCAGCTTAGTAGAGCGGGTCAGCTCCTACGAGCAGTACTTC
TRBV10-3	TRBD1	NA	TRBJ1-1	CASSYMDREAFF	TGTGCCAGCAGTTATATGGACAGGGAAGCTTTCTTT
TRBV29-1	NA	many	TRBJ1-2	CSVVRQGWSGYTF	TGCAGCGTTGTTCGTCAGGGGTGGAGTGGCTACACCTTC
TRBV7-2	NA	many	TRBJ1-5	CASSPFWTGSQPQHF	TGTGCCAGCAGCCCCTTTTGGACGGGGTCTCAGCCCCAGCATTTT
TRBV7-3	TRBD1	many	TRBJ1-6	CASSLTGGGNSPLHF	TGTGCCAGCAGCTTAACAGGGGGCGGAAATTCACCCCTCCACTTT
TRBV20-1	NA	NA	TRBJ2-7	CSARVLSRLQYF	TGCAGTGCTAGAGTCCTTTCGAGACTTCAGTACTTC
TRBV7-9	NA	NA	TRBJ2-3	CASSALASKDTQYF	TGTGCCAGCAGCGCTTTAGCCTCTAAAGATACGCAGTATTTT
TRBV7-9	NA	few	TRBJ2-2	CASSVTRETGELFF	TGTGCCAGCTCGGTTACACGGGAGACCGGGGAGCTGTTTTTT
TRBV29-1	NA	few	TRBJ2-6	CSVDVSGANVLTF	TGCAGTGTTGACGTCTCTGGGGCCAACGTCCTGACTTTC
TRBV29-1	NA	many	TRBJ2-2	CSVAGTSTGELFF	TGCAGCGTAGCCGGGACAAGCACCGGGGAGCTGTTTTTT
TRBV7-2	TRBD1	NA	TRBJ2-7	CASSLIRDRGYEQYF	TGTGCCAGCAGCTTAATTCGGGACAGGGGATACGAGCAGTACTTC
TRBV2	NA	NA	TRBJ1-2	CASSAPSYGYTF	TGTGCCAGCAGTGCCCCTTCCTATGGCTACACCTTC
TRBV6-1	NA	NA	TRBJ2-2	CASKGSTNTGELFF	TGTGCCAGCAAAGGTTCGACGAACACCGGGGAGCTGTTTTTT
TRBV9	NA	NA	TRBJ2-5	CASSTGQRAGGTQYF	TGTGCCAGCAGCACGGGACAGCGGGCAGGAGGGACCCAGTACTTC
TRBV7-2	NA	once	TRBJ2-2	CASTGEPNTGELFF	TGTGCCAGCACGGGGGAGCCGAACACCGGGGAGCTGTTTTTT
TRBV7-8	NA	many	TRBJ1-5	CASSSQTETWQPQHF	TGTGCCAGCAGCTCCCAAACCGAAACATGGCAGCCCCAGCATTTT
TRBV10-3	TRBD2	NA	TRBJ2-7	CAISEPSGRAFLIYEQYF	TGTGCCATCAGTGAACCGAGCGGGAGGGCCTTCCTCATCTACGAGCAGTACTTC
TRBV24-1	NA	many	TRBJ1-4	CATSEQGEKLFF	TGTGCCACCAGTGAACAGGGAGAAAAACTGTTTTTT
TRBV24-1	NA	many	TRBJ1-5	CATSDLVAEHQPQHF	TGTGCCACCAGTGACCTGGTGGCAGAACATCAGCCCCAGCATTTT